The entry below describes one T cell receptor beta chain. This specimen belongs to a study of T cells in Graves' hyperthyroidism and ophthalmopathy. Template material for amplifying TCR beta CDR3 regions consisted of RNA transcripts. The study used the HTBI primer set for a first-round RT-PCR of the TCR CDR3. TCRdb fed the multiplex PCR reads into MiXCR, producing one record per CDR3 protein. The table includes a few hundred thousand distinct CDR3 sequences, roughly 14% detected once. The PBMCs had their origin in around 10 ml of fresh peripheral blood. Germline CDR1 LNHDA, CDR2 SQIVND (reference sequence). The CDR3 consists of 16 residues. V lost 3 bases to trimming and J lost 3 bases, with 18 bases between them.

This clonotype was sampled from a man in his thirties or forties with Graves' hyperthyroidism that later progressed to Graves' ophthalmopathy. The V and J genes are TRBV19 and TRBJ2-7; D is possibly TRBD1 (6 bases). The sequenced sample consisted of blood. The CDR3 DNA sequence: TGTGCCAGTAGTATTTTGTGGGACACGAGGATCTACGAGCAGTACTTC. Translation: CASSILWDTRIYEQYF.